The 23 T cell receptor beta chains below were found in one sample sequenced in a study of T cells after posttransplantation cyclophosphamide. Assay: immunoSEQ multiplex PCR; the TCRdb copy retains only in-frame clones and omits some. The table has tens of thousands of clones, roughly 92% seen once; the top ten hold less than 3.5%. The sequencing sample was made of PBMCs. The receptors derive from a woman aged 45-59 years in good health and a related stem cell transplant donor.

This chain uses TRBV6-1 with TRBJ1-2, with D perhaps matching TRBD1 (6 bases). Germline CDR1 and CDR2: MNHNS and SASEGT. The CDR3 is 14 residues long. V lost 3 bases to trimming and J lost 4 bases, with 12 bases between them. CDR3 in amino acids: CASSEAGAGYGYTF. CDR3 DNA: TGTGCCAGCAGTGAGGCGGGGGCTGGCTATGGCTACACCTTC.

This sequence joins TRBV7-6 and TRBJ2-1; tentatively, D is TRBD2 (6 bases). CDR1 and CDR2 from the germline V gene are SGHVS and FNYEAQ. The CDR3 extends over 12 amino acids. The V and J ends lost 5 bases and 10 bases respectively, with 12 bases between them. The CDR3 coding sequence is TGTGCCAGCAGCCAGACTAGGTTAGAGCAGTTCTTC. This codes for CASSQTRLEQFF. Full variable domain (outside the CDR3, taken from reference TRBV7-6 and TRBJ2-1): GAGVSQSPRYKVTKRGQDVALRCDPISGHVSLYWYRQALGQGPEFLTYFNYEAQQDKSGLPNDRFSAERPEGSISTLTIQRTEQRDSAMYRCASSQTRLEQFFGPGTRLTVL.

In this sample, this clone turned up once. V usage is TRBV25-1 and J usage is TRBJ2-1; 9 nucleotides align to TRBD1. This CDR3 has 16 amino acids. Germline values: CDR1 MGHDK, CDR2 SYGVNS. V lost 2 bases to trimming and J lost 4 bases; unmatched junction nucleotides: 6. The CDR3 here is CASSELTGGGYNEQFF. The CDR3 DNA is TGTGCCAGCAGTGAACTTACAGGGGGCGGGTACAATGAGCAGTTCTTC.

The chain employs TRBV5-1 and TRBJ1-1; D is perhaps TRBD1 (5 bases). CDR1 and CDR2 (germline): SGHRS, YFSETQ. The CDR3 totals 15 residues. Between the trimmed V and J ends, which lost 4 bases and 3 bases, there was a span of 16 bases. CDR3 in DNA: TGCGCCAGCAGCCACCTCAGGGAAGCGCACACTGAAGCTTTCTTT. It translates to CASSHLREAHTEAFF.

This rearrangement joins TRBV7-9 to TRBJ2-1; 12 bases align to TRBD1. Germline V CDR1 and CDR2: SEHNR, FQNEAQ (reference sequence). Unmatched junction bases numbered 7, after V lost 5 bases and J lost 5 bases. This CDR3 contains 16 residues. The chain's CDR3 is CASSPGTGGVHNEQFF. The DNA of the CDR3 is TGTGCCAGCAGCCCGGGGACAGGGGGCGTGCACAATGAGCAGTTCTTC.

V is TRBV28 and J is TRBJ1-1; D may be TRBD1 (5 bases). CDR3 length: 12 amino acids. V dropped 8 bases and J dropped 5 bases, with 12 bases sitting between them. Germline lookup yields CDR1 MDHEN and CDR2 SYDVKM. CDR3 loop: CASGGGETEAFF. The CDR3 DNA is TGTGCCAGCGGTGGGGGGGAGACTGAAGCTTTCTTT.

The chain uses TRBV6-6 and TRBJ1-2, with a tentative D call TRBD1 (6 bases). Germline-derived CDR1 and CDR2 are MNHNY and SVGAGI (reference sequence). V shed 5 bases and J shed 3 bases, with 16 bases lying between them. The length of the CDR3 is 15 residues. CDR3: CASSLPPRGHYGYTF. The DNA of the CDR3 is TGTGCCAGCAGTCTACCCCCCAGGGGCCACTATGGCTACACCTTC.

The V call is TRBV5-1, the J call TRBJ2-5; D possibly corresponds to TRBD2 (5 bases). The germline V gene has CDR1 SGHRS and CDR2 YFSETQ. This CDR3 contains 14 residues. Trimming removed 1 base from V and 2 bases from J, with 9 bases in between. The CDR3 sequence: CASSLSGGQETQYF. The CDR3 bases are TGCGCCAGCAGCTTGTCAGGCGGGCAAGAGACCCAGTACTTC.

Of note for this clone: Within the sample, other DNA sequences also encode this same CDR3. In DNA form, the CDR3 reads TGTGCCAGCAGTTTCGTAGCGGGGACCGATACGCAGTATTTT. Translated: CASSFVAGTDTQYF. V is TRBV28 and J is TRBJ2-3; 8 bases are a match to TRBD2. This CDR3 is 14 amino acids long. V lost 3 bases to trimming and J lost 6 bases; unmatched junction nucleotides: 5. The germline V gene encodes CDR1 MDHEN and CDR2 SYDVKM.

CDR3 amino acids: CASSAAQNTGELFF. For the CDR3, the DNA is TGTGCCAGCAGCGCGGCACAGAACACCGGGGAGCTGTTTTTT. The chain joins TRBV7-2 to TRBJ2-2; no reliable D call. The length of the CDR3 is 14 residues. The V gene lost 5 bases and the J gene lost 1 base, with 8 bases spanning the gap. Germline assignment: CDR1 SGHTA and CDR2 FQGNSA.

V gene TRBV6-1 combines with J gene TRBJ1-6, with D uncertain. The germline V gene encodes CDR1 MNHNS and CDR2 SASEGT. CDR3 length equals 17 residues. V lost 3 bases and J 1 base, leaving 13 bases between the germline ends. The CDR3 coding sequence is TGTGCCAGCAGTGAGGACGAAGCGGGTTCCTATAATTCACCCCTCCACTTT. It encodes CASSEDEAGSYNSPLHF.

This clone was observed a single time. The chain joins TRBV7-9 to TRBJ1-1; 7 bases align to TRBD1. Germline assignment: CDR1 SEHNR and CDR2 FQNEAQ (reference sequence). The V and J ends lost 5 bases and 4 bases, in that order; junction bases with no gene match: 4. The CDR3 is 13 amino acids. The CDR3 spells CASSTAGGTEAFF. For the CDR3, the DNA is TGTGCCAGCAGCACGGCAGGGGGCACTGAAGCTTTCTTT.

The chain recombines TRBV21-1 with TRBJ2-6; the DNA was not used to check the table's D call, TRBD1. TRBV21-1 corresponds to a pseudogene. This CDR3 comprises 14 residues. CDR3 protein: CASSTGHGANVLTF. CDR3 bases: TGTGCCAGCAGTACAGGGCATGGGGCCAACGTCCTGACTTTC.

The rearrangement joins TRBV7-2 to TRBJ2-7; D is possibly TRBD1 (5 bases). The CDR3 consists of 15 residues. With 4 bases removed from V and 0 bases from J, the gap between germline ends came to 13 bases. The germline gives CDR1 SGHTA, CDR2 FQGNSA. The CDR3 sequence: CASSSQGSLSYEQYF. CDR3 sequence (DNA): TGTGCCAGCAGCTCCCAGGGCAGCCTCTCCTACGAGCAGTACTTC.

The chain joins TRBV9 to TRBJ2-1; 9 nucleotides agree with TRBD1. In germline, CDR1 is SGDLS, CDR2 YYNGEE. This CDR3 is 16 amino acids long. V lost 0 bases to trimming and J lost 3 bases; unmatched junction nucleotides: 4. The CDR3 here is CASSVGDRGVYNEQFF. In nucleotides, the CDR3 is TGTGCCAGCAGCGTAGGAGACAGGGGGGTCTACAATGAGCAGTTCTTC.

The V and J genes are TRBV6-6 and TRBJ2-3; D is undetermined. Trimming took off 2 bases at V and 3 bases at J, with 6 bases between the two ends. Germline loops: CDR1 MNHNY, CDR2 SVGAGI (reference sequence). The CDR3 runs to 13 residues. CDR3 loop: CASSYGRTDTQYF. DNA for the CDR3: TGTGCCAGCAGTTACGGGCGAACAGATACGCAGTATTTT.

The chain joins TRBV5-1 to TRBJ2-5; D gene unclear. CDR1 is SGHRS and CDR2 is YFSETQ in the germline V gene. Trimming took 0 bases from V and 2 from J, leaving 5 bases between them. The length of the CDR3 is 13 residues. The DNA of the CDR3 is TGCGCCAGCAGCTTGGTCATTCAAGAGACCCAGTACTTC. Translation gives CASSLVIQETQYF.

CDR3 sequence: CASSLRGNYGYTF. CDR3 nucleotides: TGTGCCAGCAGCTTAAGGGGGAACTATGGCTACACCTTC. The chain is built from TRBV7-9 and TRBJ1-2, with D perhaps matching TRBD1 (6 bases). The CDR3 has 13 residues. CDR1 is SEHNR, CDR2 FQNEAQ, per germline (reference sequence). V gave up 2 bases and J gave up 2 bases, with 6 bases separating them.

This chain uses TRBV27 with TRBJ2-5; D is ambiguous. Trimming pared 2 bases from V and 2 bases from J, leaving 6 bases between. CDR3 length: 13 amino acids. CDR1 is MNHEY, CDR2 SMNVEV, per germline (reference sequence). CDR3 DNA sequence: TGTGCCAGCAGTTTACCCAATCAAGAGACCCAGTACTTC. Translating it yields CASSLPNQETQYF.

The genes are TRBV7-9 and TRBJ1-1; D is perhaps TRBD1 (5 bases). V dropped 1 base and J dropped 1 base, with 10 bases sitting between them. CDR3 length equals 15 residues. Germline V gene lookup returns CDR1 SEHNR and CDR2 FQNEAQ (reference sequence). CDR3 region: CASSLGAGSNTEAFF. The CDR3 coding sequence is TGTGCCAGCAGCTTAGGGGCAGGGTCGAACACTGAAGCTTTCTTT.

J is TRBJ1-5 and V is TRBV9; D is perhaps TRBD1 (5 bases). The CDR3 loop spans 15 amino acids. Germline V gene lookup returns CDR1 SGDLS and CDR2 YYNGEE. Deletions cut 0 bases from V and 2 bases from J, with 9 bases between. This CDR3 is CASSVEGWGNQPQHF. For the CDR3, the DNA is TGTGCCAGCAGCGTAGAGGGGTGGGGCAATCAGCCCCAGCATTTT.

A few counts support this clone. The chain joins TRBV5-4 to TRBJ1-2; TRBD1 agrees at 9 bases. CDR1 SGHNT and CDR2 YYREEE come from the germline V gene (reference sequence). V lost 4 bases and J lost 8; bases outside the gene matches: 6. CDR3 length: 13 amino acids. CDR3 in amino acids: CASSGQGREGYTF. In DNA, the CDR3 is TGTGCCAGCAGCGGACAGGGGAGGGAGGGCTACACCTTC.

The genes are TRBV25-1 and TRBJ2-4, with D unclear. Deletions cut 2 bases from V and 9 bases from J, with 5 bases between. Germline loops: CDR1 MGHDK, CDR2 SYGVNS. This CDR3 has 11 amino acids. CDR3 bases: TGTGCCAGCAGTGAACTGGCCATTCAGTACTTC. Protein sequence: CASSELAIQYF.